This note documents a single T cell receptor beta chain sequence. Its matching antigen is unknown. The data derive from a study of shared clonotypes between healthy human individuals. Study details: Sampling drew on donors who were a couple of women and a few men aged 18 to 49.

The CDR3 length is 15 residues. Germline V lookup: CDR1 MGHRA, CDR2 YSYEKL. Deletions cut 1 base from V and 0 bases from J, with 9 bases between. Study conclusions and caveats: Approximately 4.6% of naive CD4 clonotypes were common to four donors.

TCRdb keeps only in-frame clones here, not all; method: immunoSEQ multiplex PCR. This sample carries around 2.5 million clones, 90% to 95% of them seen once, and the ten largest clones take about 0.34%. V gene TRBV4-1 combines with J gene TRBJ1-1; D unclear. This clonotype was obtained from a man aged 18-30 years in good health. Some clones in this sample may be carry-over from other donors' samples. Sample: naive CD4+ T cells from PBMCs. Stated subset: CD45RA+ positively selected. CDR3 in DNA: TGCGCCAGCAGCCAAGTCCCAGGAATGAACACTGAAGCTTTCTTT. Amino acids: CASSQVPGMNTEAFF.